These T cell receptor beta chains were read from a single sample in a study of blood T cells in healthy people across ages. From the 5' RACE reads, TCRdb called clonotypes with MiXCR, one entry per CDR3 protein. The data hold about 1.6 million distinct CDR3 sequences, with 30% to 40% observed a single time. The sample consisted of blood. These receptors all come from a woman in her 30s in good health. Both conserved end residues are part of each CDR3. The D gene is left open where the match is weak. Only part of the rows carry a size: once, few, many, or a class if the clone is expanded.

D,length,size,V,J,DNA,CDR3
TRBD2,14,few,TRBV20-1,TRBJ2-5,TGCAGTGCTTCCGACCCGACTAGCGTAGAGACCCAGTACTTC,CSASDPTSVETQYF
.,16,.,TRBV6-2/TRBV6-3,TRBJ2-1,TGTGCCAGCAGTTACGTCTTGGGAGAAGGGGGGAATGAGCAGTTCTTC,CASSYVLGEGGNEQFF
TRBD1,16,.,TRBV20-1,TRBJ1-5,TGCAGTGCCCGAGAACCGGGACAGTATAGCAATCAGCCCCAGCATTTT,CSAREPGQYSNQPQHF
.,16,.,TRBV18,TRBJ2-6,TGTGCCAGCTCATACTCTGCCTCTTCTGGGGCCAACGTCCTGACTTTC,CASSYSASSGANVLTF
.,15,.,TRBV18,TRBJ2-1,TGTGCCAGCTCAACTCTAGCGCCCTCCTACAATGAGCAGTTCTTC,CASSTLAPSYNEQFF
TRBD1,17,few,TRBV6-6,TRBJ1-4,TGTGCCAGCAGCCCCGGACAGGGATTAAATCCTAATGAAAAACGGTTTTTT,CASSPGQGLNPNEKRFF
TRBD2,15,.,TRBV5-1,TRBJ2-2,TGCGCCAGCAGAGTAGCGGGACTCTACACCGGGGAGCTGTTTTTT,CASRVAGLYTGELFF
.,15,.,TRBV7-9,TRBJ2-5,TGTGCCAGCAGCTCCCCCTCAGTCTCCTACAATGAGCAGTACTTC,CASSSPSVSYNEQYF
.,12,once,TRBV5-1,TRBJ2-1,TGCGCCAGCAGCTTGTCGGGAGTTGAGCAGTTCTTC,CASSLSGVEQFF
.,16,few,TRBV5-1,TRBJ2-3,TGCGCCAGCAGCTTGGTGGCTCCCAGTCCCACAGATACGCAGTATTTT,CASSLVAPSPTDTQYF
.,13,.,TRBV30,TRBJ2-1,TGTGCCTGGAGTGTACCCGGGGGCAATGAGCAGTTCTTC,CAWSVPGGNEQFF
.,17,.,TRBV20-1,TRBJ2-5,TGCAGTGCTAGAGATTGGAGGGGGTACGGCGGAGGAGAGACCCAGTACTTC,CSARDWRGYGGGETQYF
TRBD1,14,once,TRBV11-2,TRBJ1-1,TGTGCCAGCAGCTTAGATCACAGGGGGAGTGAAGCTTTCTTT,CASSLDHRGSEAFF
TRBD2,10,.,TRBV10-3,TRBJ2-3,TGTGCCATCGGGGAGGGAGCGGTGTATTTT,CAIGEGAVYF
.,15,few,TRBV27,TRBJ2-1,TGTGCCAGCACCCACAGGCTAGCCGGGGCCAACGAGCAGTTCTTC,CASTHRLAGANEQFF
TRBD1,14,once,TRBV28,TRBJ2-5,TGTGCCGGCACCTCTCTTGGGACAGATAAGACCCAGTACTTC,CAGTSLGTDKTQYF
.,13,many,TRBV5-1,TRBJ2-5,TGCGCCAGCAGCGACGGGCCCATGGAGACCCAGTACTTC,CASSDGPMETQYF
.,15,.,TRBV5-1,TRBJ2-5,TGCGCCAGCAGCTTGGAAAAAGCGGTCCAAGAGACCCAGTACTTC,CASSLEKAVQETQYF
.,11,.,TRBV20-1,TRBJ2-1,TGCAGTGCCCTAGCATTCAATGAGCAGTTCTTC,CSALAFNEQFF
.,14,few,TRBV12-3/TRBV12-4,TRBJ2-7,TGTGCCAGCCGCCGGGACCCCGAGTCGGAGGAGCAGTACTTC,CASRRDPESEEQYF
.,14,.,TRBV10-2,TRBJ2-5,TGCGCCAGCAGTGATATGCGGGACCTTTACGAGCGGTACTTC,CASSDMRDLYERYF
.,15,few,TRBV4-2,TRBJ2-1,TGTGCCAGCAGCCAAATGGCGGGGACCTACAATGAGCAGTTCTTC,CASSQMAGTYNEQFF
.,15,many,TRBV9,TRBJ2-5,TGTGCCAGCAGCGTAGTGGTCGGCCCCCAAGAGACCCAGTACTTC,CASSVVVGPQETQYF
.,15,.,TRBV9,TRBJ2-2,TGTGCCAGCAGACAATCGAACGCGAACACCGGGGAGCTGTTTTTT,CASRQSNANTGELFF
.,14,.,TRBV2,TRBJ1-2,TGTGCCAGCAGTGGTATGGACAGCAACTATGGCTACACCTTC,CASSGMDSNYGYTF
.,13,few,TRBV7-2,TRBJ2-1,TGTGCCAGCTCTCTTAGGAGCGGGAATGAGCAGTTCTTC,CASSLRSGNEQFF
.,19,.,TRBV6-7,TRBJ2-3,TGTGCCAGCAGTTACGCGGGACTCTCCAGGGAGGAAGTCGGAGATACGCAGTATTTT,CASSYAGLSREEVGDTQYF
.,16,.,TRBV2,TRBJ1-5,TGTGCCAGCAGTCCTTTGGGGGGCCGGAAGGATCAGCCCCAGCATTTT,CASSPLGGRKDQPQHF
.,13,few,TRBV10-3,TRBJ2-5,TGTGCCATCAGGGACAGTGTTAAAGAGACCCAGTACTTC,CAIRDSVKETQYF
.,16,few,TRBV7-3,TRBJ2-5,TGTGCCAGCAGCCCTACGACAGGGAGGGGACAAGAGACCCAGTACTTC,CASSPTTGRGQETQYF
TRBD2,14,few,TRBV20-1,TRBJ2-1,TGCAGTGCAAACAGCGGGGGGGCTTACAATGAGCAGTTCTTC,CSANSGGAYNEQFF
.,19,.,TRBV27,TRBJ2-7,TGTGCCAGCAGCACAGACCCTAGGGTCGCGGGACTTAGAGTTTACGAGCAGTACTTC,CASSTDPRVAGLRVYEQYF
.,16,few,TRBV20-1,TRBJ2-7,TGCAGTGCTAGAGGGGGAAGGGCCGGGAGCTCCTACGAGCAGTACTTC,CSARGGRAGSSYEQYF
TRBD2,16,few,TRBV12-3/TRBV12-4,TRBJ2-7,TGTGCCAGCAGTTTTCGAACTAGCGGGATTTTCTACGAGCAGTACTTC,CASSFRTSGIFYEQYF
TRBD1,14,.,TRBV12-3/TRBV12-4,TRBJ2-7,TGTGCCAGCGTCCAGACAGGGGGGATATCTGGATGGTACTTC,CASVQTGGISGWYF
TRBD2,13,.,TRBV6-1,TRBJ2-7,TGTGCCAACAAAGCGGGGCGTTACTACGAGCAGTACTTC,CANKAGRYYEQYF